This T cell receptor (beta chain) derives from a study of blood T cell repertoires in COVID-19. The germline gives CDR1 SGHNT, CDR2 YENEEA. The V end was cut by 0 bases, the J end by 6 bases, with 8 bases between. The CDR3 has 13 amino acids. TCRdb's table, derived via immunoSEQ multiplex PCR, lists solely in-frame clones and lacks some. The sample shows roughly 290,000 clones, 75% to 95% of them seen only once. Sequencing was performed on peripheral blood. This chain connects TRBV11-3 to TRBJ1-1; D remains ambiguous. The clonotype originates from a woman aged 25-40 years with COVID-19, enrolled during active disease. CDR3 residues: CASSLDTVSEAFF. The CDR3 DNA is TGTGCCAGCAGCTTAGATACGGTTTCTGAAGCTTTCTTT.